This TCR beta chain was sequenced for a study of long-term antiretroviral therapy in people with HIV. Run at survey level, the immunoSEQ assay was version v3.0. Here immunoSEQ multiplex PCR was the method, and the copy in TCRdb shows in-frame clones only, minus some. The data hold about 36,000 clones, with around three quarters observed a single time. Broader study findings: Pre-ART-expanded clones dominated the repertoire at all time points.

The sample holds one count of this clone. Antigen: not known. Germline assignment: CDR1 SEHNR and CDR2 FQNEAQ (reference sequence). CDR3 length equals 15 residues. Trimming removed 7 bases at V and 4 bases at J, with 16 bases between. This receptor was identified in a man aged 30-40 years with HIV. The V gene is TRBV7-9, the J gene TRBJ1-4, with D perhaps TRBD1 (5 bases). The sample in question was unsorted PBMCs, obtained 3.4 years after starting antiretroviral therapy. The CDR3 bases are TGTGCCAGCAACCAGATACAGGAAAGTAATGAAAAACTGTTTTTT. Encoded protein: CASNQIQESNEKLFF.